This is a list of T cell receptor beta chains from one sample in a study of T cells after yellow fever vaccination. TCRdb processed the 5' RACE reads anew with MiXCR; each CDR3 protein has one entry. The sample includes some 160,000 distinct CDR3 sequences, about a tenth seen only once; the top ten take roughly a third. The specimen comprised CD8+ T cells sorted from PBMCs, sampled 45 days after the yellow fever booster vaccination. These receptors were obtained from a young man who received the YFV17D yellow fever vaccine. Both conserved end residues are part of each CDR3. D genes are given only for firm matches. Some rows mark clone size as missing; the rest say once, few, many or name a class of expanded clone.

V gene: TRBV7-9
J gene: TRBJ1-1
D gene: .
clone size: .
CDR3 protein: CASSSPNTEAFF
CDR3 DNA: TGTGCCAGCAGCTCCCCAAACACTGAAGCTTTCTTT

V gene: TRBV6-6
J gene: TRBJ1-4
D gene: .
clone size: few
CDR3 protein: CASSARGLINEKLFF
CDR3 DNA: TGTGCCAGCAGTGCCAGGGGACTTATTAATGAAAAACTGTTTTTT

V gene: TRBV5-1
J gene: TRBJ2-1
D gene: .
clone size: .
CDR3 protein: CASSSLNNEQFF
CDR3 DNA: TGCGCCAGCAGCTCGTTAAATAATGAGCAGTTCTTC

V gene: TRBV4-3
J gene: TRBJ2-5
D gene: TRBD1
clone size: many
CDR3 protein: CASSQNRDRGYETQYF
CDR3 DNA: TGCGCCAGCAGCCAAAACCGGGACAGGGGATACGAGACCCAGTACTTC

V gene: TRBV29-1
J gene: TRBJ2-2
D gene: TRBD1
clone size: many
CDR3 protein: CATRTGGAGELFF
CDR3 DNA: TGCGCAACCCGGACAGGGGGTGCCGGGGAGCTGTTTTTT

V gene: TRBV6-6
J gene: TRBJ1-5
D gene: TRBD1
clone size: many
CDR3 protein: CASSLATGDSNQPQHF
CDR3 DNA: TGTGCCAGCAGCCTCGCGACAGGGGACAGCAATCAGCCCCAGCATTTT

V gene: TRBV6-2/TRBV6-3
J gene: TRBJ1-5
D gene: .
clone size: .
CDR3 protein: CASTGGLNQPQHF
CDR3 DNA: TGTGCCAGCACCGGAGGTTTGAATCAGCCCCAGCATTTT

V gene: TRBV5-5
J gene: TRBJ2-7
D gene: TRBD2
clone size: few
CDR3 protein: CASSSAGQGGSYEQYF
CDR3 DNA: TGTGCCAGCAGCTCCGCTGGGCAGGGAGGGTCCTACGAGCAGTACTTC

V gene: TRBV4-2
J gene: TRBJ2-7
D gene: .
clone size: few
CDR3 protein: CASSQPGDEQYF
CDR3 DNA: TGTGCCAGCAGCCAACCGGGTGACGAGCAGTACTTC

V gene: TRBV5-4
J gene: TRBJ2-1
D gene: .
clone size: few
CDR3 protein: CASSSRTNPLYNEQFF
CDR3 DNA: TGTGCCAGCAGCTCCCGGACCAACCCCCTCTACAATGAGCAGTTCTTC

V gene: TRBV20-1
J gene: TRBJ2-1
D gene: .
clone size: few
CDR3 protein: CSARESRSFYNEQFF
CDR3 DNA: TGCAGTGCTAGAGAAAGTAGGTCTTTCTACAATGAGCAGTTCTTC

V gene: TRBV19
J gene: TRBJ2-7
D gene: TRBD2
clone size: .
CDR3 protein: CASRRAGGNEQYF
CDR3 DNA: TGTGCCAGCCGGAGGGCGGGAGGGAACGAGCAGTACTTC

V gene: TRBV6-6
J gene: TRBJ1-1
D gene: TRBD1
clone size: .
CDR3 protein: CASSPTGVGAEAFF
CDR3 DNA: TGTGCCAGCAGTCCCACAGGGGTGGGGGCTGAAGCTTTCTTT

V gene: TRBV5-5
J gene: TRBJ2-3
D gene: TRBD2
clone size: .
CDR3 protein: CASSLYPGGKSADTQYF
CDR3 DNA: TGTGCCAGCAGCTTGTATCCGGGGGGGAAGAGTGCAGATACGCAGTATTTT

V gene: TRBV9
J gene: TRBJ2-3
D gene: .
clone size: few
CDR3 protein: CASSFSPGSTDTQYF
CDR3 DNA: TGTGCCAGCAGCTTCAGCCCGGGGAGCACAGATACGCAGTATTTT

V gene: TRBV6-2/TRBV6-3
J gene: TRBJ1-2
D gene: TRBD1
clone size: few
CDR3 protein: CASSYTRAGGVYGYTF
CDR3 DNA: TGTGCCAGCAGTTACACCCGGGCAGGGGGAGTCTACGGCTACACCTTC

V gene: TRBV9
J gene: TRBJ1-3
D gene: .
clone size: .
CDR3 protein: CASSSRNTIYF
CDR3 DNA: TGTGCCAGCAGCTCGCGAAACACCATATATTTT

V gene: TRBV6-5
J gene: TRBJ2-1
D gene: TRBD2
clone size: .
CDR3 protein: CASSYISGIYNEQFF
CDR3 DNA: TGTGCCAGCAGTTACATTAGCGGGATCTACAATGAGCAGTTCTTC

V gene: TRBV27
J gene: TRBJ2-1
D gene: .
clone size: .
CDR3 protein: CASMSHRSYNEQFF
CDR3 DNA: TGTGCCAGCATGTCACACAGGAGCTACAATGAGCAGTTCTTC

V gene: TRBV20-1
J gene: TRBJ2-1
D gene: .
clone size: .
CDR3 protein: CSAREVGVQFF
CDR3 DNA: TGCAGTGCTAGAGAGGTGGGGGTGCAGTTCTTC

V gene: TRBV2
J gene: TRBJ1-3
D gene: .
clone size: .
CDR3 protein: CASVELGTSSGNTIYF
CDR3 DNA: TGTGCCAGCGTCGAGCTCGGGACGAGCTCTGGAAACACCATATATTTT

V gene: TRBV24-1
J gene: TRBJ2-2
D gene: .
clone size: few
CDR3 protein: CATNAHGSEGTGELFF
CDR3 DNA: TGTGCCACCAATGCGCATGGCAGCGAGGGCACCGGGGAGCTGTTTTTT

V gene: TRBV10-3
J gene: TRBJ2-7
D gene: .
clone size: few
CDR3 protein: CAISEPDPKAGAYEQYF
CDR3 DNA: TGTGCCATCAGTGAGCCCGATCCGAAGGCAGGGGCTTACGAGCAGTACTTC

V gene: TRBV29-1
J gene: TRBJ2-1
D gene: .
clone size: many
CDR3 protein: CSVGFSNEQFF
CDR3 DNA: TGCAGCGTTGGTTTTTCCAATGAGCAGTTCTTC

V gene: TRBV4-1
J gene: TRBJ2-3
D gene: .
clone size: many
CDR3 protein: CASSQDPPADTQYF
CDR3 DNA: TGCGCCAGCAGCCAAGATCCCCCCGCAGATACGCAGTATTTT

V gene: TRBV7-3
J gene: TRBJ2-1
D gene: TRBD2
clone size: .
CDR3 protein: CASSFFSGGLDEQFF
CDR3 DNA: TGTGCCAGCAGCTTTTTTTCGGGGGGATTAGATGAGCAGTTCTTC

V gene: TRBV7-2
J gene: TRBJ2-5
D gene: .
clone size: many
CDR3 protein: CASSQQRAPEETQYF
CDR3 DNA: TGTGCCAGCAGCCAACAGCGGGCCCCCGAGGAGACCCAGTACTTC

V gene: TRBV5-1
J gene: TRBJ2-2
D gene: .
clone size: many
CDR3 protein: CASSSPTNTGELFF
CDR3 DNA: TGCGCCAGCAGCTCCCCCACAAACACCGGGGAGCTGTTTTTT

V gene: TRBV13
J gene: TRBJ1-1
D gene: .
clone size: .
CDR3 protein: CASSLGWRGTEAFF
CDR3 DNA: TGTGCCAGCAGCTTGGGGTGGCGTGGCACTGAAGCTTTCTTT

V gene: TRBV7-9
J gene: TRBJ2-4
D gene: .
clone size: .
CDR3 protein: CASSPGHPETKNIQYF
CDR3 DNA: TGTGCCAGCAGCCCGGGACATCCTGAGACCAAAAACATTCAGTACTTC

V gene: TRBV12-3/TRBV12-4
J gene: TRBJ1-5
D gene: .
clone size: many
CDR3 protein: CASRAGNQPQHF
CDR3 DNA: TGTGCCAGCAGGGCAGGAAATCAGCCCCAGCATTTT

V gene: TRBV30
J gene: TRBJ2-4
D gene: .
clone size: few
CDR3 protein: CAWSNWAKNIQYF
CDR3 DNA: TGTGCCTGGAGTAATTGGGCCAAAAACATTCAGTACTTC

V gene: TRBV7-9
J gene: TRBJ2-1
D gene: .
clone size: many
CDR3 protein: CASSSSGLGGREQFF
CDR3 DNA: TGTGCCAGCAGCTCTAGTGGACTAGGGGGAAGGGAGCAGTTCTTC

V gene: TRBV5-1
J gene: TRBJ2-3
D gene: TRBD2
clone size: .
CDR3 protein: CASSYRGGFTDTQYF
CDR3 DNA: TGCGCCAGCAGCTATCGCGGGGGATTCACAGATACGCAGTATTTT

V gene: TRBV4-3
J gene: TRBJ1-6
D gene: .
clone size: .
CDR3 protein: CASSQDDGFPLDNSPLHF
CDR3 DNA: TGCGCCAGCAGCCAAGATGATGGGTTTCCGTTAGATAATTCACCCCTCCACTTT

V gene: TRBV6-5
J gene: TRBJ2-7
D gene: TRBD2
clone size: .
CDR3 protein: CASSAGDYPYEQYF
CDR3 DNA: TGTGCCAGCAGTGCCGGGGACTACCCCTACGAGCAGTACTTC

V gene: TRBV15
J gene: TRBJ2-1
D gene: TRBD2
clone size: few
CDR3 protein: CATSRVAGEPWNEQFF
CDR3 DNA: TGTGCCACCAGCAGAGTAGCGGGGGAGCCTTGGAATGAGCAGTTCTTC

V gene: TRBV5-4
J gene: TRBJ1-1
D gene: .
clone size: .
CDR3 protein: CASSLVMPGLEPLMNTEAFF
CDR3 DNA: TGTGCCAGCAGCTTGGTGATGCCGGGACTGGAACCACTCATGAACACTGAAGCTTTCTTT

V gene: TRBV25-1
J gene: TRBJ1-5
D gene: .
clone size: .
CDR3 protein: CASSESGTSPQHF
CDR3 DNA: TGTGCCAGCAGTGAATCCGGTACGAGTCCCCAGCATTTT

V gene: TRBV4-2
J gene: TRBJ1-1
D gene: .
clone size: few
CDR3 protein: CASSQDASWFTEAFF
CDR3 DNA: TGTGCCAGCAGCCAAGATGCTTCGTGGTTCACTGAAGCTTTCTTT

V gene: TRBV4-1
J gene: TRBJ2-1
D gene: TRBD1
clone size: few
CDR3 protein: CASSQGGGQGVESYNEQFF
CDR3 DNA: TGCGCCAGCAGCCAAGGCGGCGGACAGGGGGTAGAATCCTACAATGAGCAGTTCTTC

V gene: TRBV2
J gene: TRBJ2-1
D gene: TRBD2
clone size: few
CDR3 protein: CASTFRERGRSNEQFF
CDR3 DNA: TGTGCCAGCACCTTCCGGGAGCGGGGGAGATCCAATGAGCAGTTCTTC

V gene: TRBV27
J gene: TRBJ1-6
D gene: .
clone size: few
CDR3 protein: CASSPLGQRFGSPLHF
CDR3 DNA: TGTGCCAGCAGTCCCCTCGGACAGAGGTTCGGTTCACCCCTCCACTTT

V gene: TRBV9
J gene: TRBJ1-1
D gene: TRBD1
clone size: many
CDR3 protein: CASSTGQGNTEAFF
CDR3 DNA: TGTGCCAGCAGTACTGGACAGGGGAACACTGAAGCTTTCTTT

V gene: TRBV6-5
J gene: TRBJ1-5
D gene: .
clone size: .
CDR3 protein: CASSSLSTNQPQHF
CDR3 DNA: TGTGCCAGCAGCTCCCTTTCCACAAATCAGCCCCAGCATTTT

V gene: TRBV12-3/TRBV12-4
J gene: TRBJ1-4
D gene: .
clone size: few
CDR3 protein: CASRGRRNEKLFF
CDR3 DNA: TGTGCCAGCAGAGGCAGGAGAAATGAAAAACTGTTTTTT

V gene: TRBV15
J gene: TRBJ1-1
D gene: TRBD1
clone size: few
CDR3 protein: CATSSHRGSNTEAFF
CDR3 DNA: TGTGCCACCAGCAGCCACAGGGGGTCGAACACTGAAGCTTTCTTT

V gene: TRBV28
J gene: TRBJ1-2
D gene: .
clone size: few
CDR3 protein: CASSLPGGYTF
CDR3 DNA: TGTGCCAGCAGTTTACCGGGAGGCTACACCTTC

V gene: TRBV7-8
J gene: TRBJ1-4
D gene: .
clone size: medium-sized
CDR3 protein: CASSFGEKLFF
CDR3 DNA: TGTGCCAGCAGCTTTGGGGAAAAACTGTTTTTT

V gene: TRBV4-1
J gene: TRBJ1-1
D gene: TRBD1
clone size: .
CDR3 protein: CASSLEGAGYTEAFF
CDR3 DNA: TGCGCCAGCAGCCTCGAGGGGGCAGGGTACACTGAAGCTTTCTTT

V gene: TRBV11-2
J gene: TRBJ2-5
D gene: .
clone size: few
CDR3 protein: CASSFPGPEETQYF
CDR3 DNA: TGTGCCAGCAGCTTCCCGGGTCCGGAAGAGACCCAGTACTTC

V gene: TRBV4-1
J gene: TRBJ2-2
D gene: .
clone size: .
CDR3 protein: CASSLAGTYNTGELFF
CDR3 DNA: TGCGCCAGCAGCCTCGCCGGGACCTATAACACCGGGGAGCTGTTTTTT

V gene: TRBV27
J gene: TRBJ2-1
D gene: .
clone size: .
CDR3 protein: CASSLFGGAFNEQFF
CDR3 DNA: TGTGCCAGCAGTTTATTCGGGGGCGCCTTCAATGAGCAGTTCTTC

V gene: TRBV27
J gene: TRBJ2-1
D gene: .
clone size: few
CDR3 protein: CASSPGTYYNEQFF
CDR3 DNA: TGTGCCAGCAGTCCCGGGACATACTACAATGAGCAGTTCTTC

V gene: TRBV5-1
J gene: TRBJ1-2
D gene: TRBD1
clone size: few
CDR3 protein: CASSYWTGDDGYTF
CDR3 DNA: TGCGCCAGCAGCTACTGGACAGGGGACGATGGCTACACCTTC

V gene: TRBV29-1
J gene: TRBJ2-1
D gene: .
clone size: medium-sized
CDR3 protein: CSVEDAGADGSDEQFF
CDR3 DNA: TGCAGCGTTGAGGACGCGGGGGCCGATGGTTCAGATGAGCAGTTCTTC

V gene: TRBV5-1
J gene: TRBJ2-1
D gene: .
clone size: few
CDR3 protein: CASSLYRGINEQFF
CDR3 DNA: TGCGCCAGCAGCTTGTATCGGGGTATCAATGAGCAGTTCTTC

V gene: TRBV7-6
J gene: TRBJ2-5
D gene: TRBD1
clone size: few
CDR3 protein: CASSPGGQETQYF
CDR3 DNA: TGTGCCAGCAGCCCAGGGGGACAAGAGACCCAGTACTTC

V gene: TRBV7-9
J gene: TRBJ2-7
D gene: .
clone size: .
CDR3 protein: CASSRSDSYEQYF
CDR3 DNA: TGTGCCAGCAGCCGGAGTGACTCCTACGAGCAGTACTTC

V gene: TRBV6-5
J gene: TRBJ2-2
D gene: .
clone size: .
CDR3 protein: CASSPSSTGELFF
CDR3 DNA: TGTGCCAGCAGCCCCAGCTCCACCGGGGAGCTGTTTTTT